This T cell receptor (beta chain) is drawn from a study of vaccination effects on CD4 cells after COVID-19. Peptide-pool stimulation followed by sequencing identified expanded antigen-specific CD4+ clonotypes in the ViraFEST assay. Cultured cells yielded isolated CD4+ T cells after nine to ten days. Among the vaccine recipients, none had a prior SARS-CoV-2 infection, and nucleocapsid antibodies were negative. Sequencing was performed with immunoSEQ multiplex PCR; in TCRdb, only in-frame clones are kept and a portion is missing. The data hold 20,000 to 25,000 clones, with roughly two thirds observed a single time. Notes on the study in general: Substantial clonal contraction characterized both infection- and vaccine-induced clones late after vaccination.

With regard to this clone: Its matching antigen is unknown.

The CDR3 contains 16 residues. V was pared by 6 bases and J by 3 bases, with 20 bases between. CDR1 and CDR2 from the germline V gene are MNHNY and SVGAGI (reference sequence). This sample comprised CD4+ T cells from PBMCs cultured with HCoV-NL63 spike peptides, obtained before COVID-19 vaccination. The clonotype was recovered from a human donor who received a COVID-19 vaccine. The gene calls are TRBV6-6 and TRBJ2-5; the D gene is possibly TRBD1 (6 bases). The CDR3 DNA sequence: TGTGCCAGCAGACTAGATTTAACAGGGCTAAAAGAGACCCAGTACTTC. This codes for CASRLDLTGLKETQYF.